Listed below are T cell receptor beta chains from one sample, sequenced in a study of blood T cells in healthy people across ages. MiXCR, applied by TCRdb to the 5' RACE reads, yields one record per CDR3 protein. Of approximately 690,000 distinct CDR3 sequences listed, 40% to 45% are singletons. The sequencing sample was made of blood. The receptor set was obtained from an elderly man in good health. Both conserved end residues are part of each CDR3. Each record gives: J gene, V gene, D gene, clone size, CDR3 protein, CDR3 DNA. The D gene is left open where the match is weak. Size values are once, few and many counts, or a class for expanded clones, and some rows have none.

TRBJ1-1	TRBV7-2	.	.	CASSLSGTSGTEAFF	TGTGCCAGCAGCTTAAGCGGGACTTCGGGGACTGAAGCTTTCTTT
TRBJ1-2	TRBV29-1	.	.	CSVGEGGDVYGYTF	TGCAGCGTGGGAGAGGGGGGCGACGTCTATGGCTACACCTTC
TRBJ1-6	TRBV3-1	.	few	CASSQGLIMGNSPLHF	TGTGCCAGCAGCCAAGGACTCATAATGGGTAATTCACCCCTCCACTTT
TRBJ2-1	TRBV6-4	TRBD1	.	CASSPGQYREQFF	TGTGCCAGCAGCCCGGGACAGTATCGGGAGCAGTTCTTC
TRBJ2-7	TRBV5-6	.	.	CASSHAGVDSYEQYF	TGTGCCAGCAGCCACGCCGGAGTAGACTCCTACGAGCAGTACTTC
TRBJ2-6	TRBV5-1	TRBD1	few	CASSLPTGAGANVLTF	TGCGCCAGCAGCTTGCCCACAGGGGCTGGGGCCAACGTCCTGACTTTC
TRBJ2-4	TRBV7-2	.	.	CASLSGSMAKNIQYF	TGTGCCAGTTTGTCAGGGTCAATGGCCAAAAACATTCAGTACTTC
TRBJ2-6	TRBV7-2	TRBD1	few	CASSHKGAPGANVLTF	TGTGCCAGCAGCCATAAGGGGGCGCCTGGGGCCAACGTCCTGACTTTC
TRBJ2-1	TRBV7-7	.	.	CASSLAGPERGAEQFF	TGTGCTAGCAGCTTAGCCGGGCCAGAAAGGGGGGCTGAGCAGTTCTTC
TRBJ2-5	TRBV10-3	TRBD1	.	CAISETGGALQYF	TGTGCCATCAGTGAGACAGGGGGCGCCTTACAGTACTTC
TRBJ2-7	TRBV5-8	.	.	CASSGDPIYEQYF	TGTGCCAGCAGCGGGGACCCGATCTACGAGCAGTACTTC
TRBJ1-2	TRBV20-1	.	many	CSARDGGNHYSYTF	TGCAGTGCTAGAGATGGAGGGAACCACTATAGCTACACCTTC
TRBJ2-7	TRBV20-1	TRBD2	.	CSARDPGTSPAEQYF	TGCAGTGCTAGAGATCCCGGGACTAGTCCGGCCGAGCAGTACTTC
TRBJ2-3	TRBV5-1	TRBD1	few	CASSLDGQGINTQYF	TGCGCCAGCAGCCTGGACGGACAGGGGATTAATACGCAGTATTTT
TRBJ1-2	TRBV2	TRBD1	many	CASSEVRGHNYGYTF	TGTGCCAGCAGTGAAGTCAGGGGGCATAACTATGGCTACACCTTC
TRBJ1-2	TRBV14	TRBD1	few	CASSQGQGAPYGYTF	TGTGCCAGCAGCCAAGGGCAGGGGGCTCCTTATGGCTACACCTTC
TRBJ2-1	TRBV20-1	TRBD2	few	CSARDPAPSGVDNEQFF	TGCAGTGCTAGAGATCCCGCCCCTAGCGGGGTAGACAATGAGCAGTTCTTC
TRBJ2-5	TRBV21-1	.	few	CASSTEGETQYF	TGTGCCAGCAGCACCGAGGGGGAGACCCAGTACTTC
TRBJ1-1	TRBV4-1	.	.	CASSQVTNREGTEAFF	TGCGCCAGCAGCCAAGTTACAAACAGGGAGGGAACTGAAGCTTTCTTT
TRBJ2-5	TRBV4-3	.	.	CASSQVLRGWETQYF	TGCGCCAGCAGCCAAGTCCTCAGGGGATGGGAGACCCAGTACTTC
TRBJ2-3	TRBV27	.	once	CASRAVTGTQYF	TGTGCCAGCAGGGCCGTCACAGGTACGCAGTATTTT
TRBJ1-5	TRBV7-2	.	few	CASSGMGNQPQHF	TGTGCCAGCAGCGGAATGGGCAATCAGCCCCAGCATTTT
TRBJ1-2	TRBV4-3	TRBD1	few	CASSQPGQGGTDYGYTF	TGCGCCAGCAGCCAGCCGGGACAGGGGGGGACAGACTATGGCTACACCTTC
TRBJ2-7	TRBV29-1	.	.	CSGTLGSAYEQYF	TGCAGCGGAACCCTCGGGTCTGCCTACGAGCAGTACTTC
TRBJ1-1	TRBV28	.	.	CASSTPRGTEAFF	TGTGCCAGCAGTACCCCCCGGGGGACTGAAGCTTTCTTT
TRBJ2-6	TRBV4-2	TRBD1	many	CASSQDPRGPGANVLTF	TGTGCCAGCAGCCAAGATCCGAGGGGGCCTGGGGCCAACGTCCTGACTTTC
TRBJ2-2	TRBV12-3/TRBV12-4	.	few	CASSLGVDTGELFF	TGTGCCAGCAGTTTAGGGGTGGACACCGGGGAGCTGTTTTTT
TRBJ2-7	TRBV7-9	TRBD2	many	CASSSTSGRAGEQYF	TGTGCCAGCAGCTCAACTAGCGGGAGGGCGGGGGAGCAGTACTTC
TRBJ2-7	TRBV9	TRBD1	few	CASSVYPSGTGSYEQYF	TGTGCCAGCAGCGTATACCCGTCCGGGACAGGGTCCTACGAGCAGTACTTC
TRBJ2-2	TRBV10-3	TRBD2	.	CAISLAGEVNVAAGELFF	TGTGCCATCAGTTTAGCGGGAGAAGTTAATGTGGCGGCGGGGGAGCTGTTTTTT
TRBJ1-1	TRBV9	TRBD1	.	CASSQNRGRVTEAFF	TGTGCCAGCAGCCAAAACAGGGGGCGCGTCACTGAAGCTTTCTTT
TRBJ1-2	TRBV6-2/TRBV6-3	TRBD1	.	CASSNGQGSRANYGYTF	TGTGCCAGCAGTAACGGACAGGGGAGTCGAGCTAACTATGGCTACACCTTC
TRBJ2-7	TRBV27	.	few	CASSLSSDRWLAYEQYF	TGTGCCAGCAGTTTATCTTCCGACAGGTGGCTGGCCTACGAGCAGTACTTC
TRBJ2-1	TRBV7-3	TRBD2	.	CASSLGLARKNEQFF	TGTGCCAGCAGCCTGGGACTAGCGAGAAAAAATGAGCAGTTCTTC
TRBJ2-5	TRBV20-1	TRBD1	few	CSATGGAGETQYF	TGCAGTGCTACAGGGGGCGCAGGAGAGACCCAGTACTTC
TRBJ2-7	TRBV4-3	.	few	CASSQEGGSSYEQYF	TGCGCCAGCAGCCAAGAGGGCGGTAGCTCCTACGAGCAGTACTTC
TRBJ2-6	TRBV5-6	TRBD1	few	CASSLPGQGSGANVLTF	TGTGCCAGCAGCTTACCGGGACAGGGGTCTGGGGCCAACGTCCTGACTTTC
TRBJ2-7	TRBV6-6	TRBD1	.	CASSWDRAEQYF	TGTGCCAGCAGTTGGGACAGGGCCGAGCAGTACTTC
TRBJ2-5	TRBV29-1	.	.	CSVGGQHQETQYF	TGCAGCGTGGGGGGACAGCACCAAGAGACCCAGTACTTC
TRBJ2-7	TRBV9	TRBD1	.	CASSGAGTGDNEQYF	TGTGCCAGCAGCGGTGCCGGGACAGGGGACAATGAGCAGTACTTC
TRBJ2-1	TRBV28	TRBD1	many	CASNRDSSYNEQFF	TGTGCCAGCAATAGGGACAGCTCCTACAATGAGCAGTTCTTC
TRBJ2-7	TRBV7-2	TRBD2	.	CASSLAGRATYEQYF	TGTGCCAGCAGCTTAGCGGGGAGGGCTACCTACGAGCAGTACTTC
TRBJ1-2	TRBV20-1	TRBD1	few	CSAPGQGVKGYTF	TGCAGTGCTCCCGGACAGGGTGTGAAGGGCTACACCTTC